Included here is one T cell receptor beta chain sequence, with context. Antigen: not known. Sequencing used immunoSEQ version 4 in survey mode. Genomic DNA was diluted to about 9.4 ng/uL, up to 1 ug per sample. TCRdb's copy holds only in-frame clones and misses some; the assay was immunoSEQ multiplex PCR. The sample carries around 40,000 clones, 89% recorded once. The data originate from a study of persistence of HIV-infected CD4 T cells. Across the study: Anti-CD3/anti-CD28 stimulation activated a higher proportion of cells than antigen stimulation, with lower memory fraction.

The ends lost 4 bases at V and 5 bases at J; junction bases unmatched: 2. The germline V gene has CDR1 LNHDA and CDR2 SQIVND (reference sequence). The CDR3 is 15 residues long. Nonspecific anti-CD3/anti-CD28 bead stimulation represents the broad CD4+ T cell repertoire. CD4+ T cells upregulating both CD40 ligand and CD69 were sorted as responding cells. This clonotype was obtained from an adult man with HIV who was CMV-seropositive. The chain recombines TRBV19 with TRBJ1-6; 10 nucleotides agree with TRBD1. The material sequenced was CD4+ T cells sorted from PBMCs after roughly 19-hour stimulation, taken from a patient who received antiretroviral therapy. This CDR3 reads CASSTDRGNNSPLHF. CDR3 bases: TGTGCCAGTAGTACGGACAGGGGGAATAATTCACCCCTCCACTTT.